The sequence of this T cell receptor beta chain was determined in a study of cytomegalovirus exposure and HLA in healthy donors. Broader study findings: Accurate prediction of most subjects' HLA-A and HLA-B alleles from TCR beta sequences was reported. Most TCR beta V segments were productive about 90% or about 30% of the time in an earlier analysis.

Germline V gene lookup returns CDR1 MNHNY and CDR2 SVGAGI (reference sequence). CDR3 size: 13 residues. V was pared by 6 bases and J by 5 bases, with 10 bases between. Those who donated were healthy bone marrow donors. In the PCR, 60 Vbeta and 13 Jbeta primers were used. The assay was immunoSEQ multiplex PCR, and TCRdb's table has in-frame clones only and misses some. In the table there are over 110,000 clones, approximately 80% of which are singletons. A word on this clone: The antigen is undetermined.

The sequenced sample consisted of PBMCs. The V and J genes are TRBV6-6 and TRBJ2-2, with D possibly matching TRBD2 (5 bases). The receptor's source is a man aged 35 to 55 in good health and CMV-seronegative. The CDR3 bases are TGTGCCAGCAGGCCTAGAGGGACCGGGGAGCTGTTTTTT. This encodes CASRPRGTGELFF.